This record concerns one T cell receptor beta chain sequence. The antigen remains unidentified. The V end was cut by 7 bases, the J end by 2 bases, with 14 bases between. Germline V gives CDR1 SGHTA, CDR2 FQGNSA. This CDR3 comprises 14 residues. This was a deep-level run. Profiled with immunoSEQ multiplex PCR; TCRdb holds only in-frame clones, not every one. The sample has about 2.3 million clones, 80% to 95% seen once. This entry is derived from a study of shared clonotypes between healthy human individuals. General observations from the study: It was the non-shared clonotypes that had lower generation probabilities than clonotypes shared by all four donors.

The donor cohort consisted entirely of Caucasian adults residing in Nashville, Tennessee. Researchers partitioned CD4+ cells into CD45RA+ naive and CD45RA-negative memory subsets. Sequenced input: naive CD4+ T cells from PBMCs. Described subset: CD45RA+ positively selected. V and J are TRBV7-2 and TRBJ2-5, with D perhaps matching TRBD1 (5 bases). This TCR was recovered from a man between 18 and 29 years old in good health. Some clones in this sample may be carry-over from other donors' samples. Written as DNA, the CDR3 is TGTGCCAGCACCCCCTTCGACAGTCAAGAGACCCAGTACTTC. Protein: CASTPFDSQETQYF.